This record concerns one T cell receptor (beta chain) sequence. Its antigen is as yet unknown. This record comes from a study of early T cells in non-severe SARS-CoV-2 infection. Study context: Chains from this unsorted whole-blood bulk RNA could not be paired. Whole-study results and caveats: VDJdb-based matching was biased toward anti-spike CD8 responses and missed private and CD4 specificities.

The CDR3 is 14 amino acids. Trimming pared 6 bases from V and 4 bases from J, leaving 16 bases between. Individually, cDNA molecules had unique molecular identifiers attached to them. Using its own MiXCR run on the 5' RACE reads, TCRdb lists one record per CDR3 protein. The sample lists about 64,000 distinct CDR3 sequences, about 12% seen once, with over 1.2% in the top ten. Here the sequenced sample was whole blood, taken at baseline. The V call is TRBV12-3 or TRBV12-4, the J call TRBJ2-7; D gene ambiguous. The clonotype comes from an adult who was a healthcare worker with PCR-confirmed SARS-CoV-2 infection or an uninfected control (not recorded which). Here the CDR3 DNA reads TGTGCCAGCAGCCTAAAGTTGACACTTTACGAGCAGTACTTC. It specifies CASSLKLTLYEQYF.